These 22 T cell receptor beta chains came from one sample sequenced in a study of CD8+ T cells in alopecia areata. Extracted from the samples, RNA was reverse transcribed into cDNA to serve as the sequencing template. Profiling relied on immunoSEQ multiplex PCR, and the TCRdb table lists in-frame clones only, not all of them. There are tens of thousands of clones in the sample; 29% occur only once, and approximately 15% lies in the top ten. The treatment denotes: oral pan-JAK inhibitor, 5-10 mg twice daily. The sample here was CD8+ T cells sorted from blood, taken at week 4, from a patient treated with tofacitinib. These receptors all stem from a human donor with alopecia areata.

This clone was detected only a few times. The rearrangement uses TRBV27 and TRBJ2-7; D might be TRBD2 (7 bases). Germline V gives CDR1 MNHEY, CDR2 SMNVEV (reference sequence). CDR3 size: 11 residues. The V end was cut by 11 bases, the J end by 3 bases, with 11 bases between. DNA of the CDR3: TGTGCCTGTAGGGGGGGCTACGAGCAGTACTTC. This gives the protein CACRGGYEQYF.

This clone was detected a few times. The CDR3 region has the DNA TGTGCCAGCTCAGGGACAAATCAGCCCCAGCATTTT. This codes for CASSGTNQPQHF. V and J are TRBV18 and TRBJ1-5, with D perhaps matching TRBD1 (6 bases). CDR1 KGHSH and CDR2 LQKENI come from the germline V gene. The CDR3 runs to 12 residues. The V end lost 5 bases, the J end lost 4 bases, and 6 bases lay between the germline ends.

This chain links TRBV15 with TRBJ2-7; tentatively, D is TRBD1 or TRBD2 (5 bases each). Trimming stripped 8 bases from V and 1 base from J, with 12 bases between. This CDR3 comprises 13 residues. Germline V gives CDR1 LNHNV, CDR2 YYDKDF (reference sequence). Written as DNA, the CDR3 is TGTGCCACCGGGGGTAGTCTATCCTACGAGCAGTACTTC. Translating gives CATGGSLSYEQYF.

The chain uses TRBV29-1 and TRBJ2-7, with unresolved D. The V gene lost 4 bases and the J gene lost 0 bases, with 16 bases spanning the gap. The CDR3 is 15 amino acids. CDR1 is SQVTM and CDR2 is ANQGSEA in the germline V gene. CDR3 bases: TGCAGCGTTGCCCTTGTATTGGGGAACTCCTACGAGCAGTACTTC. Translated: CSVALVLGNSYEQYF.

This chain uses TRBV7-9 with TRBJ2-3; unclear D gene. This CDR3 region has 13 residues. Per the germline V gene, CDR1 is SEHNR and CDR2 is FQNEAQ (reference sequence). V dropped 3 bases and J dropped 1 base, with 5 bases sitting between them. The CDR3 DNA reads as TGTGCCAGCAGCTTGGATCGCACAGATACGCAGTATTTT. It yields the protein CASSLDRTDTQYF.

The V gene is TRBV4-1, the J gene TRBJ1-2; possible D gene TRBD1, 5 bases. This CDR3 comprises 15 residues. Germline V gene data show CDR1 as MGHRA and CDR2 as YSYEKL. V lost 3 bases to trimming and J lost 2 bases, with 13 bases between them. CDR3 bases: TGCGCCAGCAGCCATGTATCCACAGGCAACTATGGCTACACCTTC. This gives the protein CASSHVSTGNYGYTF.

The chain employs TRBV27 and TRBJ1-1; unclear D gene. The CDR3 totals 13 residues. Deletions cut 4 bases from V and 0 bases from J, with 6 bases between. CDR1 and CDR2 (germline): MNHEY, SMNVEV (reference sequence). This CDR3 is CASSYGVNTEAFF. The DNA of the CDR3 is TGTGCCAGCAGTTACGGGGTGAACACTGAAGCTTTCTTT.

This clone has a count of ten or more. V usage is TRBV19 and J usage is TRBJ1-1, with D uncertain. V lost 4 bases to trimming and J lost 0 bases, with 9 bases between them. Germline lookup yields CDR1 LNHDA and CDR2 SQIVND (reference sequence). The CDR3 sequence is 14 residues long. This CDR3 is CASSTPGLNTEAFF. The CDR3 nucleotides read TGTGCCAGTAGTACCCCGGGGTTGAACACTGAAGCTTTCTTT.

The chain carries TRBV7-2 and TRBJ1-3; D gene uncertain. This CDR3 region has 15 residues. Germline values: CDR1 SGHTA, CDR2 FQGNSA. The germline V and J ends were trimmed by 6 bases and 0 bases, with 12 bases remaining between them. CDR3 nucleotide sequence: TGTGCCAGCAGTTTCTCAGGATACTCTGGAAACACCATATATTTT. It specifies CASSFSGYSGNTIYF.

In its sample, this clone ranks as medium-sized. J is TRBJ2-7 and V is TRBV9; 8 bases are a match to TRBD2. Germline V gene lookup returns CDR1 SGDLS and CDR2 YYNGEE. V was clipped by 0 bases and J by 2 bases; unmatched bases: 4. CDR3 size: 15 residues. The CDR3 DNA sequence: TGTGCCAGCAGCGTAGCAGCGGGAGCCGCCTACGAGCAGTACTTC. Protein product: CASSVAAGAAYEQYF. Supplemented by reference TRBV9 and TRBJ2-7, the full variable domain reads DSGVTQTPKHLITATGQRVTLRCSPRSGDLSVYWYQQSLDQGLQFLIQYYNGEERAKGNILERFSAQQFPDLHSELNLSSLELGDSALYFCASSVAAGAAYEQYFGPGTRLTVT.

The chain uses TRBV7-9 and TRBJ2-7, with 10 bases matching TRBD2. Per germline, CDR1 SEHNR and CDR2 FQNEAQ (reference sequence). The trim removed 1 base at V and 6 bases at J, leaving 9 bases unmatched. The CDR3 runs 16 residues. Here the CDR3 reads CASSLERTSGIREQYF. The CDR3, as DNA: TGTGCCAGCAGCTTAGAGCGTACTAGCGGGATTCGCGAGCAGTACTTC.

As to this clone: This CDR3 is also generated by other DNA sequences in the sample. The CDR3 DNA reads TGCAGCGTTAGCGTGAACACTGAAGCTTTCTTT. It yields the protein CSVSVNTEAFF. The V gene is TRBV29-1, the J gene TRBJ1-1; D remains unclear. The germline V and J ends were trimmed by 5 bases and 0 bases, with 4 bases remaining between them. CDR3 length: 11 residues. CDR1 SQVTM and CDR2 ANQGSEA come from the germline V gene.

This chain uses TRBV25-1 with TRBJ2-6, with D unclear. The CDR3 consists of 14 residues. V gave up 4 bases and J gave up 1 base, with 5 bases separating them. The V gene's germline CDR1 is MGHDK and CDR2 SYGVNS. CDR3 residues: CASSVGSGANVLTF. The CDR3 DNA follows: TGTGCCAGCAGTGTAGGATCTGGGGCCAACGTCCTGACTTTC.

This clone was found a few times. The rearrangement links TRBV29-1 to TRBJ2-3; the D gene could be TRBD1 or TRBD2 (5 bases each). The CDR3 contains 15 residues. Germline CDR1 reads SQVTM; CDR2 reads ANQGSEA. The ends were cut back, 8 bases at V and 0 bases at J, with 18 bases in the middle. Here the CDR3 DNA reads TGCAGCATATGGGAGTGGGGCAGTAGCACAGATACGCAGTATTTT. This translates into CSIWEWGSSTDTQYF.

This clone was seen a few times. The rearrangement uses TRBV4-2 and TRBJ1-2; 8 bases are shared with TRBD1. The CDR3 is 13 residues long. Germline CDR1 and CDR2: LGHNA and YNFKEQ. With 5 bases clipped from V and 8 bases from J, the junction kept 7 bases outside the gene matches. CDR3 loop: CASSEPDRAGYTF. The CDR3, as DNA: TGTGCCAGCAGCGAACCGGACAGGGCGGGCTACACCTTC.

The chain couples TRBV30 to TRBJ2-1; weak D call: TRBD2 (5 bases). Trimming removed 2 bases at V and 7 bases at J, with 12 bases between. Germline assignment: CDR1 GTSNPN and CDR2 SVGIG (reference sequence). CDR3 length: 13 amino acids. CDR3 coding DNA: TGTGCCTGGAGTTCAATCGGCGGGAATGAGCAGTTCTTC. Translation: CAWSSIGGNEQFF.

This clone has a single count. The rearrangement uses TRBV14 and TRBJ2-7; 9 positions agree with TRBD2. Trimming cost V 0 bases and J 5 bases; bases outside gene matches: 8. CDR3 length: 16 residues. Germline CDR1 SGHDN, CDR2 FVKESK. The CDR3 reads CASSQEWLAGINEQYF. The CDR3 coding sequence is TGTGCCAGCAGCCAAGAATGGCTAGCGGGAATCAACGAGCAGTACTTC.

The V gene is TRBV5-4, the J gene TRBJ1-2; D uncertain. CDR1 and CDR2 (germline): SGHNT, YYREEE (reference sequence). The V gene lost 1 base and the J gene lost 0 bases, with 10 bases spanning the gap. The CDR3 covers 15 residues. The CDR3 DNA follows: TGTGCCAGCAGCTTGAGGCCGGGAGCTAACTATGGCTACACCTTC. It encodes CASSLRPGANYGYTF.

This clone was observed a handful of times. The genes are TRBV27 and TRBJ1-5; the D gene is possibly TRBD1 (5 bases). Trimming stripped 3 bases from V and 8 bases from J, with 14 bases between. There are 14 residues in the CDR3. CDR1 is MNHEY and CDR2 is SMNVEV in the germline V gene (reference sequence). The CDR3 DNA is TGTGCCAGCAGTTTTTTCAGGGTTGGTAAGCCCCAGCATTTT. Translating gives CASSFFRVGKPQHF.

This chain joins TRBV7-9 and TRBJ2-5, with a weak D call TRBD2 (6 bases). The CDR3 sequence is 16 residues long. The V and J ends lost 5 bases and 1 base respectively, with 17 bases between them. Germline CDR1 and CDR2: SEHNR and FQNEAQ (reference sequence). The CDR3 nucleotides are TGTGCCAGCAGCATCCCGGGGAGGCTCAGCCAAGAGACCCAGTACTTC. Translated: CASSIPGRLSQETQYF.

This clone was seen a few times. Other DNA sequences from this sample encode an identical CDR3 as well. V gene TRBV29-1 combines with J gene TRBJ2-2, with 7 bases fitting TRBD1. CDR3 length equals 12 residues. Germline CDR1 SQVTM, CDR2 ANQGSEA. V shed 5 bases and J 4 bases; nucleotides not matched to a gene: 1. The CDR3 spells CSVSGGTGELFF. CDR3 bases: TGCAGCGTTTCAGGGGGCACCGGGGAGCTGTTTTTT.

The chain couples TRBV29-1 to TRBJ1-2, with 9 bases that match TRBD1. The junction had 6 bases not matched to a gene; V was cut back by 5 bases and J by 5 bases. The CDR3 totals 13 residues. CDR1 and CDR2 (germline): SQVTM, ANQGSEA. The CDR3 nucleotides read TGCAGCGTTTCGGACAGGGGAGAATATGGCTACACCTTC. Its protein product is CSVSDRGEYGYTF.